This entry lists 28 T cell receptor beta chains sequenced from one sample in a study of cytomegalovirus exposure and HLA in healthy donors. The PCR had 60 Vbeta and 13 Jbeta primers. Profiled with immunoSEQ multiplex PCR; TCRdb holds only in-frame clones, not every one. The sample holds some 97,000 clones; approximately 77% are singletons and the top ten take less than 15%. Sample: PBMCs. These receptors all stem from a male donor in good health and CMV-seropositive.

The chain has TRBV4-1 and TRBJ1-5; weak D call: TRBD1 (6 bases). Germline CDR1 and CDR2: MGHRA and YSYEKL. V lost 4 bases, J lost 2 bases, and 21 bases lay in between. This CDR3 has 18 residues. The chain's CDR3 is CASSLEFATGSGNQPQHF. CDR3 nucleotides: TGCGCCAGCAGCCTCGAATTTGCCACAGGGAGCGGCAATCAGCCCCAGCATTTT.

This chain joins TRBV7-8 and TRBJ1-2; 7 bases agree with TRBD1. Germline V gene data show CDR1 as SGHVS and CDR2 as FQNEAQ. The V segment lost 1 base and the J segment 6 bases; nucleotides outside the gene matches: 2. The length of the CDR3 is 13 residues. The CDR3 DNA is TGTGCCAGCAGCTTAGACAGGGGACATGGCTACACCTTC. Its translation: CASSLDRGHGYTF.

This clone showed up just a few times. The identical CDR3 is also encoded by other nucleotide sequences in the sample. The genes are TRBV19 and TRBJ1-2; no firm D call. With 1 base removed from V and 2 bases from J, the gap between germline ends came to 5 bases. The CDR3 contains 13 residues. Germline values: CDR1 LNHDA, CDR2 SQIVND (reference sequence). CDR3 bases: TGTGCCAGTAGTATAGGAGGGAACTATGGCTACACCTTC. It yields the protein CASSIGGNYGYTF.

A few counts support this clone. An end of the junction does not agree with germline; a read error may underlie this. This sequence joins TRBV7-9 and TRBJ2-7, with TRBD2 as a possible D gene (5 bases). Germline CDR1 is SEHNR and CDR2 is FQNEAQ (reference sequence). This CDR3 has 12 amino acids. CDR3 region: CSSSRGGYEQYF. DNA of the CDR3: TGTTCCAGCAGCCGGGGTGGCTACGAGCAGTACTTC.

This chain joins TRBV7-2 and TRBJ1-3; D is unclear. Trimming shortened V by 0 bases and J by 6 bases, and 9 bases separated the two germline ends. Per the germline V gene, CDR1 is SGHTA and CDR2 is FQGNSA. The CDR3 is 14 residues long. CDR3 sequence reads: CASSLAGLINTIYF. The CDR3 coding sequence is TGTGCCAGCAGCTTAGCCGGGTTGATAAACACCATATATTTT.

The chain is built from TRBV18 and TRBJ2-7; TRBD1 matches 9 bases. Germline-derived CDR1 and CDR2 are KGHSH and LQKENI. This CDR3 spans 13 amino acids. CDR3 sequence: CASSPGTGSSLRV. The CDR3 DNA is TGTGCCAGCTCACCAGGGACAGGGTCCTCCCTTCGAGTC.

The CDR3 protein is CASSAGSGDRNEQFF. CDR3 in DNA: TGTGCCAGCAGCGCGGGAAGCGGGGATAGGAATGAGCAGTTCTTC. This rearrangement joins TRBV27 to TRBJ2-1; 7 nucleotides line up with TRBD2. The J segment lost 7 bases and the V segment lost 6 bases, leaving 12 bases of the junction unmatched. Germline CDR1 and CDR2: MNHEY and SMNVEV (reference sequence). The CDR3 runs to 15 residues.

This clone has just one count. One junction end disagrees with the germline gene, perhaps due to a read error. The same CDR3 can be traced to other DNA sequences in this sample. This rearrangement joins TRBV4-1 to TRBJ2-2, with D maybe TRBD2 (6 bases). This CDR3 contains 14 residues. Germline assignment: CDR1 MGHRA and CDR2 YSYEKL. The CDR3 here is CASSQEDTERELFF. Written as DNA, the CDR3 is TGCGCCAGCAGCCAAGAGGACACCGAACGGGAGCTGTTCTTT.

This chain uses TRBV29-1 with TRBJ1-2; 10 bases align to TRBD1. The V and J ends lost 7 bases and 5 bases, in that order; junction bases with no gene match: 7. The length of the CDR3 is 13 residues. Germline CDR1 is SQVTM and CDR2 is ANQGSEA. The CDR3 nucleotides read TGCAGCGCCGGACAGGGGGGAAGGTATGGCTACACCTTC. Protein: CSAGQGGRYGYTF.

This chain uses TRBV7-2 with TRBJ2-1; a possible D gene is TRBD2 (6 bases). The CDR3 sequence is 12 residues long. Germline V gene lookup returns CDR1 SGHTA and CDR2 FQGNSA. Trimming shortened V by 5 bases and J by 12 bases, and 14 bases separated the two germline ends. The DNA of the CDR3 is TGTGCCAGCAGCCCGGGACTCTGGCGGCAGTTCTTC. This sequence encodes CASSPGLWRQFF.

Remarks on this clone: Germline and junction disagree at one end, which may indicate a read error. Other DNA sequences from this sample encode an identical CDR3 as well. This sequence joins TRBV4-3 and TRBJ2-5, with D possibly matching TRBD1 (6 bases). This CDR3 comprises 14 residues. Germline lookup yields CDR1 LGHNA and CDR2 YSLEER. CDR3 amino acids: CASSQAGGGETQYF. CDR3 bases: TGCGCCAGCAGTCAAGCTGGGGGCGGAGAGACCCAGTACTTC.

This chain connects TRBV11-2 to TRBJ1-6; D is ambiguous. The CDR3 spans 12 residues. CDR1 and CDR2 from the germline V gene are SGHAT and FQNNGV. The germline V and J ends were trimmed by 5 bases and 10 bases, with 9 bases remaining between them. The CDR3 reads CASSLVSSPLHF. CDR3 sequence (DNA): TGTGCCAGCAGCCTCGTTTCCTCACCCCTCCACTTT.

The chain has TRBV7-6 and TRBJ2-2; a possible D gene is TRBD1 (6 bases). Trimming removed 7 bases at V and 2 bases at J, with 8 bases between. Germline V lookup: CDR1 SGHVS, CDR2 FNYEAQ. The CDR3 is made up of 13 amino acids. This CDR3 reads CASKDRNTGELFF. The CDR3 region has the DNA TGTGCCAGCAAGGACAGAAACACCGGGGAGCTGTTTTTT.

This clone was observed once. The chain combines TRBV6-1 with TRBJ2-3, with 10 bases lining up with TRBD1. Germline CDR1 and CDR2: MNHNS and SASEGT. The CDR3 has 15 residues. V lost 4 bases and J lost 5; bases outside the gene matches: 6. The CDR3: CASSARQGARDTQYF. DNA for the CDR3: TGTGCCAGCAGTGCAAGACAGGGGGCTAGAGATACGCAGTATTTT.

The rearrangement joins TRBV4-3 to TRBJ1-4; tentative D call: TRBD1 (5 bases). Deletions cut 4 bases from V and 3 bases from J, with 30 bases between. CDR1 is LGHNA, CDR2 YSLEER, per germline. The CDR3 is 21 amino acids. The CDR3 reads CASSRRSERSFGGTANEKLFF. The CDR3 DNA reads TGCGCCAGCAGCCGCCGATCGGAAAGAAGTTTTGGGGGGACGGCTAATGAAAAACTGTTTTTT.

This rearrangement joins TRBV4-3 to TRBJ2-1; D is perhaps TRBD1 (5 bases). CDR1 LGHNA and CDR2 YSLEER come from the germline V gene. CDR3 length: 15 residues. With 1 base removed from V and 3 bases from J, the gap between germline ends came to 10 bases. The DNA of the CDR3 is TGCGCCAGCAGCCAAGCAGGGCAAGGCTACAATGAGCAGTTCTTC. Protein: CASSQAGQGYNEQFF.

The table lists this clone with a few counts. V is TRBV25-1 and J is TRBJ1-6; 7 bases fit TRBD1. In germline, CDR1 is MGHDK, CDR2 SYGVNS. V was clipped by 6 bases and J by 6 bases; unmatched bases: 2. The length of the CDR3 is 13 residues. In DNA form, the CDR3 reads TGTGCCAGCAGCTACAGGGGTAATTCACCCCTCCACTTT. Protein product: CASSYRGNSPLHF.

Here the CDR3 reads CASSYSNEAQYF. The CDR3 DNA sequence: TGTGCCAGCAGTTACTCCAATGAGGCCCAGTACTTC. The V and J genes are TRBV6-5 and TRBJ2-5; no firm D call. Germline V gene data show CDR1 as MNHEY and CDR2 as SVGAGI. The CDR3 is made up of 12 amino acids. Between the trimmed V and J ends, which lost 0 bases and 9 bases, there was a span of 8 bases.

This clone was picked up one time. The chain links TRBV15 to TRBJ2-5; 10 nucleotides align to TRBD1. Germline loops: CDR1 LNHNV, CDR2 YYDKDF (reference sequence). This CDR3 region has 19 residues. Trimming cost V 0 bases and J 5 bases; bases outside gene matches: 15. The CDR3 sequence is CATSRDTYPRDRGTETQYF. Written as DNA, the CDR3 is TGTGCCACCAGCAGAGACACATACCCTCGGGACAGGGGAACTGAGACCCAGTACTTC.

This chain links TRBV30 with TRBJ1-5; D remains unclear. V gave up 0 bases and J gave up 2 bases, with 11 bases separating them. CDR1 GTSNPN and CDR2 SVGIG come from the germline V gene (reference sequence). The CDR3 is 15 residues long. The CDR3 region has the DNA TGTGCCTGGAGTGTACAGAATAGTGGCAATCAGCCCCAGCATTTT. Translated: CAWSVQNSGNQPQHF.

The chain has TRBV7-9 and TRBJ2-7; the D gene is possibly TRBD1 (6 bases). The CDR3 totals 13 residues. Germline values: CDR1 SEHNR, CDR2 FQNEAQ (reference sequence). The germline V and J ends were trimmed by 2 bases and 5 bases, with 10 bases remaining between them. The CDR3 is CASSLRGIDEQYF. The CDR3 bases are TGTGCCAGCAGCTTAAGGGGGATCGACGAGCAGTACTTC.

This clone was seen more than once but under ten times. J is TRBJ2-5 and V is TRBV5-4, with 7 bases matching TRBD1. Trimming at V came to 3 bases and at J to 2 bases, leaving 7 bases not matched to a gene. Per the germline V gene, CDR1 is SGHNT and CDR2 is YYREEE (reference sequence). This CDR3 is built from 15 residues. This CDR3 is CASSSRTGRQETQYF. The CDR3 DNA is TGTGCCAGCAGCTCCCGGACAGGTAGACAAGAGACCCAGTACTTC.

The V call is TRBV6-5, the J call TRBJ2-3, with 7 nucleotides matching TRBD2. CDR1 MNHEY and CDR2 SVGAGI come from the germline V gene. The CDR3 totals 15 residues. V dropped 2 bases and J dropped 0; count of bases not matched to a gene: 2. The CDR3 DNA reads TGTGCCAGCAGTTACCAGCGGGGAAGCACAGATACGCAGTATTTT. Protein sequence: CASSYQRGSTDTQYF.

The rearrangement joins TRBV5-5 to TRBJ1-1; no clear D gene. Trimming shortened V by 0 bases and J by 4 bases, and 16 bases separated the two germline ends. The V gene's germline CDR1 is SGHKS and CDR2 YYEKEE (reference sequence). This CDR3 has 16 amino acids. CDR3 bases: TGTGCCAGCAGCTTGGCCGGTGGCGGTGGTTTCACTGAAGCTTTCTTT. Protein: CASSLAGGGGFTEAFF.

The rearrangement joins TRBV23-1 to TRBJ1-2; the match to TRBD1 covers 10 bases. TRBV23-1 counts as an open reading frame of uncertain function. V shed 11 bases, J shed 3 bases, and the junction held 9 bases outside the gene matches. The CDR3 spans 14 residues. CDR3 region: CAGILGTGDYGYTF. As DNA, the CDR3 is TGCGCCGGTATACTCGGGACAGGGGACTATGGCTACACCTTC.

The genes are TRBV18 and TRBJ1-4; TRBD1 matches 7 bases. J was trimmed by 0 bases and V by 4 bases; bases with no gene match: 5. This CDR3 has 16 amino acids. CDR1 is KGHSH, CDR2 LQKENI, per germline. The CDR3 sequence is CASSLRDSATNEKLFF. The CDR3 bases are TGTGCCAGCTCACTCAGGGACAGTGCAACTAATGAAAAACTGTTTTTT.

The genes are TRBV29-1 and TRBJ2-7; D gene ambiguous. CDR1 is SQVTM, CDR2 ANQGSEA, per germline. The CDR3 loop spans 14 amino acids. V was shortened by 0 bases and J by 0 bases, with 9 bases between the two germline ends. DNA of the CDR3: TGCAGCGTTGAAGATCCCAGAACCTCCTACGAGCAGTACTTC. Encoded protein: CSVEDPRTSYEQYF.

This clone was detected once. Here the CDR3 reads CASSADSLAYNEQFF. In DNA form, the CDR3 reads TGTGCCAGCAGTGCGGACAGTCTCGCCTACAATGAGCAGTTCTTC. The chain couples TRBV27 to TRBJ2-1; tentatively, D is TRBD1 (6 bases). This CDR3 is built from 15 residues. V was clipped by 5 bases and J by 2 bases, with 13 bases between them. CDR1 is MNHEY and CDR2 is SMNVEV in the germline V gene (reference sequence).